This entry lists 31 T cell receptor beta chains sequenced from one sample in a study of OX40 agonist ivuxolimab in advanced cancers. The table came from immunoSEQ multiplex PCR; TCRdb's copy has only in-frame clones and leaves some out. Altogether 70,000 to 100,000 clones are present, 70% to 90% being singletons, with the ten largest covering less than 2%. Sample: CD4+ or CD8+ T cells sorted from blood, taken in a trial of the OX40 agonist ivuxolimab. The source of these receptors is an adult with an advanced solid tumor such as melanoma, head and neck, liver or kidney cancer.

Here the CDR3 DNA reads TGCGCCAGCAGTAAATTAGCGGATGGCTCCTACAATGAGCAGTTCTTC. Translation gives CASSKLADGSYNEQFF. The chain has TRBV10-2 and TRBJ2-1; D might be TRBD2 (6 bases). The V and J ends lost 5 bases and 0 bases respectively, with 14 bases between them. Per germline, CDR1 WSHSY and CDR2 SAAADI. The CDR3 consists of 16 residues.

This clone was counted once. J is TRBJ1-2 and V is TRBV6-1, with 9 bases aligning to TRBD1. The CDR3 consists of 13 residues. The J segment lost 5 bases and the V segment lost 6 bases, leaving 4 bases of the junction unmatched. Germline loops: CDR1 MNHNS, CDR2 SASEGT. The CDR3 DNA reads TGTGCCAGCAGCCTGGACAGGGGATATGGCTACACCTTC. This gives the protein CASSLDRGYGYTF.

This chain joins TRBV20-1 and TRBJ2-2; no clear D gene. The CDR3 sequence is 11 residues long. Germline V gene data show CDR1 as DFQATT and CDR2 as SNEGSKA (reference sequence). Trimming pared 6 bases from V and 7 bases from J, leaving 9 bases between. This CDR3 reads CSATVGGELFF. In nucleotides, the CDR3 is TGCAGTGCCACTGTCGGCGGGGAGCTGTTTTTT.

The CDR3 loop is CASSEARPRLEQYF. CDR3 nucleotides: TGTGCCAGCAGTGAAGCACGGCCGCGCCTGGAGCAGTACTTC. The chain couples TRBV6-1 to TRBJ2-7; the D is unclear. This CDR3 spans 14 amino acids. V was pared by 0 bases and J by 7 bases, with 13 bases between. Germline CDR1 MNHNS, CDR2 SASEGT.

J is TRBJ2-4 and V is TRBV18, with D tentatively TRBD2 (6 bases). V lost 3 bases to trimming and J lost 2 bases, with 11 bases between them. Germline lookup yields CDR1 KGHSH and CDR2 LQKENI. The CDR3 sequence is 15 residues long. This CDR3 reads CASSPPRGTKNIQYF. DNA for the CDR3: TGTGCCAGCTCACCCCCCCGGGGGACCAAAAACATTCAGTACTTC.

The gene calls are TRBV6-5 and TRBJ2-3; D not resolved. Germline lookup yields CDR1 MNHEY and CDR2 SVGAGI. The V gene lost 0 bases and the J gene lost 2 bases, with 9 bases spanning the gap. The CDR3 totals 15 residues. For the CDR3, the DNA is TGTGCCAGCAGTTACTCGATGGCCGCCACAGATACGCAGTATTTT. It codes for CASSYSMAATDTQYF.

This clone was found once. The chain is built from TRBV19 and TRBJ2-2; 8 nucleotides match TRBD1. Germline assignment: CDR1 LNHDA and CDR2 SQIVND (reference sequence). The CDR3 is 15 residues long. V lost 7 bases to trimming and J lost 3 bases; unmatched junction nucleotides: 7. CDR3 sequence: CASTNNRGDTGELFF. CDR3 coding DNA: TGTGCCAGTACCAACAACAGGGGGGACACCGGGGAGCTGTTTTTT.

The chain recombines TRBV6-1 with TRBJ1-1; TRBD1 agrees at 8 bases. This CDR3 is 15 amino acids long. Germline trimming cut 3 bases from V and 1 base from J; bases unmatched to any gene: 4. The germline V gene has CDR1 MNHNS and CDR2 SASEGT. The CDR3 here is CASSERQGSNTEAFF. The CDR3 nucleotides are TGTGCCAGCAGTGAGAGACAGGGGTCGAACACTGAAGCTTTCTTT.

The chain uses TRBV5-1 and TRBJ2-7; D not resolved. This CDR3 contains 14 residues. V gave up 0 bases and J gave up 3 bases, with 10 bases separating them. In germline, CDR1 is SGHRS, CDR2 YFSETQ. CDR3 bases: TGCGCCAGCAGCTTGGCCCCTTTGATCTACGAGCAGTACTTC. It encodes CASSLAPLIYEQYF.

The J gene is TRBJ2-7, the V gene TRBV28; 8 nucleotides line up with TRBD1. The CDR3 is made up of 15 amino acids. CDR1 is MDHEN and CDR2 is SYDVKM in the germline V gene. Unmatched junction bases numbered 8, after V lost 7 bases and J lost 0 bases. As DNA, the CDR3 is TGTGCCAGCACCCCGGGACAGGCAACCTCCTACGAGCAGTACTTC. This translates into CASTPGQATSYEQYF.

The chain employs TRBV19 and TRBJ1-5; D gene ambiguous. The CDR3 sequence is 14 residues long. CDR1 LNHDA and CDR2 SQIVND come from the germline V gene (reference sequence). V lost 2 bases and J 2 bases, leaving 7 bases between the germline ends. The CDR3 spells CASSINFGNQPQHF. The CDR3 DNA follows: TGTGCCAGTAGTATAAATTTTGGCAATCAGCCCCAGCATTTT.

This clone was seen only a few times. The chain combines TRBV28 with TRBJ1-1, with TRBD1 identical over 9 bases. V shed 5 bases, J shed 2 bases, and the junction held 12 bases outside the gene matches. This CDR3 comprises 17 residues. Looked up from germline, CDR1 is MDHEN and CDR2 is SYDVKM. This CDR3 is CASSPAGTGSFNTEAFF. As DNA, the CDR3 is TGTGCCAGCAGTCCTGCTGGGACAGGGTCGTTTAACACTGAAGCTTTCTTT. The full variable domain, completed using reference TRBV28 and TRBJ1-1, is DVKVTQSSRYLVKRTGEKVFLECVQDMDHENMFWYRQDPGLGLRLIYFSYDVKMKEKGDIPEGYSVSREKKERFSLILESASTNQTSMYLCASSPAGTGSFNTEAFFGQGTRLTVV.

The chain carries TRBV6-1 and TRBJ2-3; tentatively, D is TRBD2 (6 bases). V was cut by 3 bases and J by 0 bases, with 13 bases left in between. The CDR3 is 16 residues long. Germline loops: CDR1 MNHNS, CDR2 SASEGT. CDR3 in amino acids: CASSDRLAVSTDTQYF. CDR3 bases: TGTGCCAGCAGTGATCGATTAGCGGTGAGCACAGATACGCAGTATTTT.

This chain uses TRBV9 with TRBJ2-3, with D tentatively TRBD1 or TRBD2 (5 bases each). V dropped 3 bases and J dropped 2 bases, with 16 bases sitting between them. The CDR3 extends over 16 amino acids. In germline, CDR1 is SGDLS, CDR2 YYNGEE. In DNA form, the CDR3 reads TGTGCCAGCAGCGAGGGGTTCGGGGATAACACAGATACGCAGTATTTT. This sequence encodes CASSEGFGDNTDTQYF.

This chain uses TRBV11-2 with TRBJ2-6; tentatively, D is TRBD1 or TRBD2 (5 bases each). The CDR3 covers 17 residues. With 6 bases removed from V and 5 bases from J, the gap between germline ends came to 20 bases. CDR1 and CDR2 from the germline V gene are SGHAT and FQNNGV. CDR3 DNA sequence: TGTGCCAGCAGTCCAGCCCCCCCCGGGGCGAGGGCCAACGTCCTGACTTTC. Amino acids: CASSPAPPGARANVLTF.

The chain joins TRBV6-1 to TRBJ2-1; TRBD2 matches at 14 bases. The CDR3 is 15 residues long. With 5 bases clipped from V and 7 bases from J, the junction kept 4 bases outside the gene matches. CDR1 MNHNS and CDR2 SASEGT come from the germline V gene. CDR3: CASSPGTSGRNEQFF. As DNA, the CDR3 is TGTGCCAGCAGTCCAGGGACTAGCGGGAGAAATGAGCAGTTCTTC.

The J gene is TRBJ1-1, the V gene TRBV27; 10 nucleotides agree with TRBD1. CDR1 and CDR2 (germline): MNHEY, SMNVEV (reference sequence). Trimming took 4 bases from V and 3 from J; bases not matched to a gene: 5. The CDR3 is made up of 15 amino acids. The DNA for the CDR3 is TGTGCCAGCAGTTCCTGGACAGGGGGGGACACTGAAGCTTTCTTT. Translation gives CASSSWTGGDTEAFF.

The CDR3 DNA is TGTGCCAGCAGCGCATCAACAGGGGGCGTGTATCAGCCCCAGCATTTT. Protein sequence: CASSASTGGVYQPQHF. This chain uses TRBV7-6 with TRBJ1-5; 9 bases line up with TRBD1. The germline CDR1 and CDR2 sequences are SGHVS and FNYEAQ. The CDR3 contains 16 residues. The J segment lost 5 bases and the V segment lost 5 bases, leaving 10 bases of the junction unmatched.

The chain uses TRBV6-6 and TRBJ1-4; 7 nucleotides match TRBD1. The germline V gene has CDR1 MNHNY and CDR2 SVGAGI (reference sequence). Trimming removed 10 bases from V and 3 bases from J; junction bases left unmatched: 5. The CDR3 contains 13 residues. In DNA, the CDR3 is TGTGCCACCAAGACAGGGCCTAATGAAAAACTGTTTTTT. Translated: CATKTGPNEKLFF.

The rearrangement uses TRBV19 and TRBJ2-1, with no clear D. Deletions cut 6 bases from V and 0 bases from J, with 9 bases between. Germline assignment: CDR1 LNHDA and CDR2 SQIVND (reference sequence). This CDR3 has 14 amino acids. The CDR3 DNA reads as TGTGCCAGTAGAGAATCGAGCTCCTACAATGAGCAGTTCTTC. This sequence encodes CASRESSSYNEQFF.

This clone has only a few counts. The J gene is TRBJ2-1, the V gene TRBV18; the match to TRBD2 covers 13 bases. V gave up 1 base and J gave up 3 bases; unmatched junction bases: 0. Per germline, CDR1 KGHSH and CDR2 LQKENI. This CDR3 is 16 amino acids long. The CDR3 sequence is CASSPRTSGSYNEQFF. The CDR3 bases are TGTGCCAGCTCACCACGGACTAGCGGGAGCTACAATGAGCAGTTCTTC.

This chain uses TRBV2 with TRBJ2-1; D gene uncertain. In germline, CDR1 is SNHLY, CDR2 FYNNEI. With 7 bases removed from V and 8 bases from J, the gap between germline ends came to 18 bases. The CDR3 is 14 amino acids. The CDR3 coding sequence is TGTGCCAGCACGGACGACTTGCTGAGGCATGAGCAGTTCTTC. Translation: CASTDDLLRHEQFF.

This chain links TRBV15 with TRBJ2-1; tentatively, D is TRBD2 (6 bases). Per germline, CDR1 LNHNV and CDR2 YYDKDF (reference sequence). Trimming removed 1 base at V and 3 bases at J, with 7 bases between. CDR3 length: 14 residues. CDR3 amino acids: CATSRGGGYNEQFF. CDR3 DNA sequence: TGTGCCACCAGCAGAGGGGGAGGCTACAATGAGCAGTTCTTC.

V gene TRBV10-3 combines with J gene TRBJ1-3; D is possibly TRBD1 (6 bases). The ends were cut back, 4 bases at V and 0 bases at J, with 10 bases in the middle. The CDR3 extends over 15 amino acids. CDR1 is ENHRY, CDR2 SYGVKD, per germline. Here the CDR3 reads CAISGGQFSGNTIYF. The CDR3 DNA is TGTGCCATCAGTGGCGGACAGTTCTCTGGAAACACCATATATTTT.

V gene TRBV11-2 combines with J gene TRBJ1-4; no definite D call. CDR3 length: 15 residues. Germline V gene lookup returns CDR1 SGHAT and CDR2 FQNNGV. Trimming removed 2 bases at V and 6 bases at J, with 13 bases between. In DNA form, the CDR3 reads TGTGCCAGCAGCTTAAATGTGAACCCTGATGAAAAACTGTTTTTT. This encodes CASSLNVNPDEKLFF.

This chain uses TRBV7-8 with TRBJ2-7; 7 bases line up with TRBD2. In germline, CDR1 is SGHVS, CDR2 FQNEAQ. With 1 base clipped from V and 0 bases from J, the junction kept 12 bases outside the gene matches. The CDR3 loop spans 18 amino acids. The CDR3 region has the DNA TGTGCCAGCAGCTTAGTCGTAGGGACTACCGTACCCTCCTACGAGCAGTACTTC. Translating it yields CASSLVVGTTVPSYEQYF.

This clone appeared once. The chain recombines TRBV6-1 with TRBJ2-7; TRBD1 might be the D (5 bases). Trimming removed 5 bases from V and 6 bases from J, with 8 bases in between. The CDR3 totals 11 residues. Germline lookup yields CDR1 MNHNS and CDR2 SASEGT. Here the CDR3 reads CASSYRSEQYF. The CDR3 bases are TGTGCCAGCAGTTACAGGTCCGAGCAGTACTTC.

The genes are TRBV18 and TRBJ1-3; 7 nucleotides line up with TRBD1. CDR3 size: 13 residues. Germline CDR1 is KGHSH and CDR2 is LQKENI. The junction had 1 base not matched to a gene; V was cut back by 4 bases and J by 4 bases. Written as DNA, the CDR3 is TGTGCCAGCTCACAGGGGGCCGGAAACACCATATATTTT. It yields the protein CASSQGAGNTIYF.

This clone was detected once. V gene TRBV7-9 combines with J gene TRBJ2-7, with D perhaps TRBD2 (6 bases). V was shortened by 4 bases and J by 6 bases, with 16 bases between the two germline ends. This CDR3 region has 14 residues. Looked up from germline, CDR1 is SEHNR and CDR2 is FQNEAQ (reference sequence). The CDR3 bases are TGTGCCAGCAGCTATGGAGGGCCCCGGGGCGAGCAGTACTTC. Translation gives CASSYGGPRGEQYF.

This sequence joins TRBV29-1 and TRBJ2-1; 7 bases are shared with TRBD2. The CDR3 spans 15 residues. V was clipped by 0 bases and J by 9 bases; unmatched bases: 11. Germline V CDR1 and CDR2: SQVTM, ANQGSEA. The CDR3 protein is CSVEDRRGGPSEQFF. Here the CDR3 DNA reads TGCAGCGTTGAAGATCGACGGGGAGGGCCCTCTGAGCAGTTCTTC.

The V gene is TRBV5-1, the J gene TRBJ2-7; 11 bases are shared with TRBD1. Germline loops: CDR1 SGHRS, CDR2 YFSETQ. The J segment lost 5 bases and the V segment lost 2 bases, leaving 3 bases of the junction unmatched. This CDR3 contains 14 residues. The CDR3 sequence: CASSFGQGANEQYF. Here the CDR3 DNA reads TGCGCCAGCAGCTTCGGACAGGGGGCTAACGAGCAGTACTTC.